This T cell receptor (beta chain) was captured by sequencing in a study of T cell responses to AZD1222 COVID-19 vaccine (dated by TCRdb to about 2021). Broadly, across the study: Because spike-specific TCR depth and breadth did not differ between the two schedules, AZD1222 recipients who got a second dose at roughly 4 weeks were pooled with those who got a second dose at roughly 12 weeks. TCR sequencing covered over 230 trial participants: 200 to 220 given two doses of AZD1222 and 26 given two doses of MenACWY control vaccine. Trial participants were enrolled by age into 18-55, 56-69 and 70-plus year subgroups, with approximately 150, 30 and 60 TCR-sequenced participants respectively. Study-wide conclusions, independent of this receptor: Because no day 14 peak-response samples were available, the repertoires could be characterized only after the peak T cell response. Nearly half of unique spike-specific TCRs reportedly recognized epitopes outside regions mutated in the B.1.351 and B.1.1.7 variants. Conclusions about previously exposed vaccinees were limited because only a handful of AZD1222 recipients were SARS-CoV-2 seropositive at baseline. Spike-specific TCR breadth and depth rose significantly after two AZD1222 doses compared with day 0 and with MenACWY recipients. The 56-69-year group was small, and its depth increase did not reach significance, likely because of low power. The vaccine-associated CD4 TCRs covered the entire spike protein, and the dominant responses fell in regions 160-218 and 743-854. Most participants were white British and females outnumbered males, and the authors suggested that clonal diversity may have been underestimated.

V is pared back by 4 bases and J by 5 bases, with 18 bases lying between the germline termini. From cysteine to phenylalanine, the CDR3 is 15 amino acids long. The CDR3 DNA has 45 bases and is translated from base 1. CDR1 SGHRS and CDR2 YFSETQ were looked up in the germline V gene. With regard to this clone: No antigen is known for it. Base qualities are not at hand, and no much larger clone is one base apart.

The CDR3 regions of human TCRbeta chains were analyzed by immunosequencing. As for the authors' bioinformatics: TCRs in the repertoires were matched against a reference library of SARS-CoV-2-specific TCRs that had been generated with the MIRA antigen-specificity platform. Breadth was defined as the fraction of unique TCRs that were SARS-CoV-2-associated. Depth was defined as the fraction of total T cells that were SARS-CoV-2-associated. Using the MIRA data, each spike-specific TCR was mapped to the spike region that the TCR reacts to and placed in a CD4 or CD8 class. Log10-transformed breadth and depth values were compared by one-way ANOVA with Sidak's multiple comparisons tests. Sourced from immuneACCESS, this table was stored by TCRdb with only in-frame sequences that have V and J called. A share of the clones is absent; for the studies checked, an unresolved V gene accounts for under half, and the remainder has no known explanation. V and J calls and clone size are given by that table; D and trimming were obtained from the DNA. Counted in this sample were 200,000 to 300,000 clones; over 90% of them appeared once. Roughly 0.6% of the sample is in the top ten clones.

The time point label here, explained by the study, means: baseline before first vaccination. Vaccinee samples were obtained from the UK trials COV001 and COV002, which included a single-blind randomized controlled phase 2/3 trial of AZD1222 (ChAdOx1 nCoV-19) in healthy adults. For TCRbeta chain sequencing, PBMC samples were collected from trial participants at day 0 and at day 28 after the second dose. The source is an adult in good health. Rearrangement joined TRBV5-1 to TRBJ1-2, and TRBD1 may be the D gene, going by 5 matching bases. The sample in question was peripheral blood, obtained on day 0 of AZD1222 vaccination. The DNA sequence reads TGCGCCAGCAGCCCACTGGGGGAGCTTCCTTATGGCTACACCTTC. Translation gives CASSPLGELPYGYTF.